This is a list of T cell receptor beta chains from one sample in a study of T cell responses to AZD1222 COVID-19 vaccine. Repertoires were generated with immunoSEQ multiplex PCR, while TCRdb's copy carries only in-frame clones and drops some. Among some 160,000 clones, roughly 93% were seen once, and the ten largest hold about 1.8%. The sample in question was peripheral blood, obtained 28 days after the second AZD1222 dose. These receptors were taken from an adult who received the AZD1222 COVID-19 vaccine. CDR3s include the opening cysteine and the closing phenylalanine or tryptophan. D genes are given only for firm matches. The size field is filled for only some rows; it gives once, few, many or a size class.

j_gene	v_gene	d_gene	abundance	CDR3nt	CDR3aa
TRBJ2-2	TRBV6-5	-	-	TGTGCCAGCAGGCTTAGCGGGAACACCGGGGAGCTGTTTTTT	CASRLSGNTGELFF
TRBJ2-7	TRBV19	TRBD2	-	TGTGCCAGTAAATCCGCTAGCGGGGGAACCTACGAGCAGTACTTC	CASKSASGGTYEQYF
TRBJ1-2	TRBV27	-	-	TGTGCCAGCAGTCCCGGGGGAGGGGCGGGAGGCTACACCTTC	CASSPGGGAGGYTF
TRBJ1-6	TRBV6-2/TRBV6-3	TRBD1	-	TGTGCCAGCAGTTGGACAGGGGTAAATTCACCCCTCCACTTT	CASSWTGVNSPLHF
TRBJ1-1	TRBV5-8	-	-	TGTGCCAGCAGCTTGGAGGGAAGTATGAACACTGAAGCTTTCTTT	CASSLEGSMNTEAFF
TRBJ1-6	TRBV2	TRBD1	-	TGTGCCAGCAGTGCGATGGGACAGGGGAATTCACCCCTCCACTTT	CASSAMGQGNSPLHF
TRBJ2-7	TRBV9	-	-	TGTGCCAGCAGCGTCAAGGGGACAAATTCCTACGAGCAGTACTTC	CASSVKGTNSYEQYF
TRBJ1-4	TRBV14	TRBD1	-	TGTGCCAGCAGACCACAGGGGCTATTCGAAAAACTGTTTTTT	CASRPQGLFEKLFF
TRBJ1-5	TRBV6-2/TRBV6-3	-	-	TGTGCCAGCAGTGGCAGGGGTAGTCAGCCCCAGCATTTT	CASSGRGSQPQHF
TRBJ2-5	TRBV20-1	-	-	TGCAGTGCAGAAACAGCAGAGACCCAGTACTTC	CSAETAETQYF
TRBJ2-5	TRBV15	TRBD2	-	TGTGCCACCAGCAGCGCCGGGACTAGCATTAGGGAGACCCAGTACTTC	CATSSAGTSIRETQYF
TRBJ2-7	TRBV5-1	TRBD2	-	TGCGCCAGCAGCTTCGGACTAGCGGCTACCTACGAGCAGTACTTC	CASSFGLAATYEQYF
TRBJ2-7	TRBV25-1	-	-	TGTGCCAGCAGTGAAGGGGACGGACGAGAGCAGTACTTC	CASSEGDGREQYF
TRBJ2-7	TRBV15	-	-	TGTGCCACCAGCAGAGACGCCCAGGGCGAGCAGTACTTC	CATSRDAQGEQYF
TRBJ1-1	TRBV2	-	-	TGTGCCAGCAGGGATGCAACTCCCTTAATGAACACTGAAGCTTTCTTT	CASRDATPLMNTEAFF
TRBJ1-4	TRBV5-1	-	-	TGCGCCAGCAGCTACGACGGTACTAATGAAAAACTGTTTTTT	CASSYDGTNEKLFF
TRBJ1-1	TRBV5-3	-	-	TGTGCCAGAAGCTTGTCAAATTCCAGCATGAACACTGAAGCTTTCTTT	CARSLSNSSMNTEAFF
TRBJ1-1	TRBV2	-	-	TGTGCCAGCAGGATCCGGGACGAAGCTTTCTTT	CASRIRDEAFF
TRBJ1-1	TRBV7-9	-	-	TGTGCCAGCAGCTTGGGACGGAACACTGAAGCTTTCTTT	CASSLGRNTEAFF
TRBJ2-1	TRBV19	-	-	TGTGCCAGTAGTATAGGGGATACTAGGACCCCCTACAATGAGCAGTTCTTC	CASSIGDTRTPYNEQFF
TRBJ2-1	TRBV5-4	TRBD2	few	TGTGCCAGCAGCTTGGGGCGGGGGGGTTCTTACAATGAGCAGTTCTTC	CASSLGRGGSYNEQFF
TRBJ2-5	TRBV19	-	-	TGTGCCAGTAGTATACCAGGGTTTGAGACCCAGTACTTC	CASSIPGFETQYF
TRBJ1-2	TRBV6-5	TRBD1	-	TGTGCCAGCAGGCCCAGATGGACAGGAAACTATGGCTACACCTTC	CASRPRWTGNYGYTF
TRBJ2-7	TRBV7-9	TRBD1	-	TGTGCCAGCAGCTTAGGACAGGGGGAGAACGAGCAGTACTTC	CASSLGQGENEQYF
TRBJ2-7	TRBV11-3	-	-	TGTGCCAGCAGCTTAGGCGAGAGCTACGAGCAGTACTTC	CASSLGESYEQYF
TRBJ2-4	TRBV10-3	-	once	TGTGCCATCAGTGAAGGGAAGAAGGAAAACATTCAGTACTTC	CAISEGKKENIQYF
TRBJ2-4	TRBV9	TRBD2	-	TGTGCCAGCAGCGAGGGACTAGCGGGGGGGAACATTCAGTACTTC	CASSEGLAGGNIQYF
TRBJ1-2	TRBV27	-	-	TGTGCCAGCACCCCTTTCTTTGGGGCCTCCTCCTATGGCTACACCTTC	CASTPFFGASSYGYTF
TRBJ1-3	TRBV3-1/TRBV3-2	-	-	TGTGCCAGCAGCCAAGTTGGATCTGGAAACACCATATATTTT	CASSQVGSGNTIYF
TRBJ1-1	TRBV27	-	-	TGTGCCAGCTCCGCCCAGGGGAACACTGAAGCTTTCTTT	CASSAQGNTEAFF
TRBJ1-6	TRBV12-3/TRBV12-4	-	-	TGTGCCAGCAGCTTCCTGGCTTCACCCCTCCACTTT	CASSFLASPLHF
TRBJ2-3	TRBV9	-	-	TGTGCCAGCAGCGTAGCGTGGAACACAGATACGCAGTATTTT	CASSVAWNTDTQYF
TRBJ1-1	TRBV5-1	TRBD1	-	TGCGCCAGCAGCCCGCAAACTGGACAGGGCGGATCGGCTTTCTTT	CASSPQTGQGGSAFF
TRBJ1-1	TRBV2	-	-	TGTGCCAGCAGTGAAGATATTGATAGGGTGGAGGACACTGAAGCTTTCTTT	CASSEDIDRVEDTEAFF
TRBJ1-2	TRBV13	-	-	TGTGCCAGCAGCAAAGGGACAAACTACGGCTACACCTTC	CASSKGTNYGYTF
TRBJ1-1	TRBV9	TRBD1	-	TGTGCCAGCAGTCACCCAGGGGGCTCTGGCACTGAAGCTTTCTTT	CASSHPGGSGTEAFF
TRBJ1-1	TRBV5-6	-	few	TGTGCCAGCAGCTTGGATTGGGGGGGAGCCACTGAAGCTTTCTTT	CASSLDWGGATEAFF
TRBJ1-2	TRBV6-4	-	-	TGTGCCAGCACCCCGGAGGGAGGGGCGAACTATGGCTACACCTTC	CASTPEGGANYGYTF